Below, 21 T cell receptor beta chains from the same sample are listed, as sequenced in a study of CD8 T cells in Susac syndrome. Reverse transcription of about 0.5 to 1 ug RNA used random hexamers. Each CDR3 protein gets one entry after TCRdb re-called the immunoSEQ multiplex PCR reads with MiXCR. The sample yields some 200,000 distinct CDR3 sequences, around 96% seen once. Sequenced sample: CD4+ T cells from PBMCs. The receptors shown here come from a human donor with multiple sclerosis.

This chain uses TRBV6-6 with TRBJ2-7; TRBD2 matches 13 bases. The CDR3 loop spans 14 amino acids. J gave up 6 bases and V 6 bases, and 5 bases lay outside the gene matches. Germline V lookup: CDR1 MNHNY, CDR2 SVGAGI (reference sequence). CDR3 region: CASRVLAGGSEQYF. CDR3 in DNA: TGTGCCAGCAGGGTACTAGCGGGGGGGAGCGAGCAGTACTTC.

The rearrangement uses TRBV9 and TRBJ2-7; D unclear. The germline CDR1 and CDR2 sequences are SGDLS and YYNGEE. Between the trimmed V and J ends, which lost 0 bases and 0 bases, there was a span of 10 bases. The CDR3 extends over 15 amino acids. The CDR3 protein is CASSVGRLSSYEQYF. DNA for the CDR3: TGTGCCAGCAGCGTAGGCCGCCTCAGCTCCTACGAGCAGTACTTC.

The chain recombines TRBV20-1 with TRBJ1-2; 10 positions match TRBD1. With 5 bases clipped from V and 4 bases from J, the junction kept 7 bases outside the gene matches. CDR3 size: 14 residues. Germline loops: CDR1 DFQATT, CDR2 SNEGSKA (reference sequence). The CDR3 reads CSAGGRDRGYGYTF. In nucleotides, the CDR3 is TGCAGTGCTGGAGGCCGGGACAGGGGCTATGGCTACACCTTC.

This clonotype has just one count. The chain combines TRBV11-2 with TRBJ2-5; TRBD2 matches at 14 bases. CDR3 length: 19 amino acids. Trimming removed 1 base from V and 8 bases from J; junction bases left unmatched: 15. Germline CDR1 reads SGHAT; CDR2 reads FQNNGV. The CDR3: CASSLGRTSGRIRRETQYF. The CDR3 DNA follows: TGTGCCAGCAGCTTAGGAAGGACTAGCGGGAGGATAAGAAGAGAAACCCAGTACTTC.

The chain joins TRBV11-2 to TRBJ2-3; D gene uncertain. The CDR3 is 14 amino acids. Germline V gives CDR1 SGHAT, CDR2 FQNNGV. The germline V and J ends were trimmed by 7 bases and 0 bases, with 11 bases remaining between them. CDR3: CASTNPSSTDTQYF. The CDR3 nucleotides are TGTGCCAGCACAAATCCATCTAGCACAGATACGCAGTATTTT.

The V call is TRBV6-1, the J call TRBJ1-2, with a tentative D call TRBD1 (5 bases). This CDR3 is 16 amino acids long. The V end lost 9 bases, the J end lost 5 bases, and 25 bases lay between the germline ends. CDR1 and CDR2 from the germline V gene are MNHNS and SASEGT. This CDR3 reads CASMEGTVRFPYGYTF. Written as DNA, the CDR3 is TGTGCCAGTATGGAAGGGACCGTTCGGTTTCCTTATGGCTACACCTTC.

CDR3 nucleotides: TGCAGCATAAGGGACAACCCTTACGAGCAGTACTTC. It is translated as CSIRDNPYEQYF. This chain links TRBV29-1 with TRBJ2-7, with D perhaps TRBD1 (6 bases). Germline CDR1 is SQVTM and CDR2 is ANQGSEA. Trimming shortened V by 8 bases and J by 4 bases, and 15 bases separated the two germline ends. The CDR3 covers 12 residues.

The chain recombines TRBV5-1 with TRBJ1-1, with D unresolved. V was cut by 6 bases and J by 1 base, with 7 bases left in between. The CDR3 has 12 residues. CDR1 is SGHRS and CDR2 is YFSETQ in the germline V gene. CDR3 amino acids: CASKKGNTEAFF. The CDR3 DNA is TGCGCCAGCAAGAAGGGGAACACTGAAGCTTTCTTT.

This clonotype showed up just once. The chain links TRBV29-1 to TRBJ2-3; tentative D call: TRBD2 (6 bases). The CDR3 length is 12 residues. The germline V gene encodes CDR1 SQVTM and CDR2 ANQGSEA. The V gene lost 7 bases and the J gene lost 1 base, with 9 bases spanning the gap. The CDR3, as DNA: TGCAGCGGGGAGCGGGGCACAGATACGCAGTATTTT. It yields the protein CSGERGTDTQYF.

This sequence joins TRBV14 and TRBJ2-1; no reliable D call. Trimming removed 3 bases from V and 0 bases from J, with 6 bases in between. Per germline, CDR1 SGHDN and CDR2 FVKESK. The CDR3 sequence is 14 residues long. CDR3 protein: CASSHQGSYNEQFF. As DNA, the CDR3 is TGTGCCAGCAGCCACCAAGGCTCCTACAATGAGCAGTTCTTC.

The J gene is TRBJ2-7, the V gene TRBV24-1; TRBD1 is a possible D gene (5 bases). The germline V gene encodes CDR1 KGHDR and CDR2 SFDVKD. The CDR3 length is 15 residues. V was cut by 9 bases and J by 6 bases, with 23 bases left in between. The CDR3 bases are TGTGCCACCTGCTTCACGGATGGCCTTGACAGCGAGCAGTACTTC. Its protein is CATCFTDGLDSEQYF.

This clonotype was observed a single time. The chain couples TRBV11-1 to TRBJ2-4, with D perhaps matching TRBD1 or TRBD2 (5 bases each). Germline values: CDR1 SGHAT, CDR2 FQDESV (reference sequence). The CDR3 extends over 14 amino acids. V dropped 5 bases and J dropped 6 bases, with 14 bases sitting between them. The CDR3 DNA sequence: TGTGCCAGCAGCGATCGGGACGGCACAAACATTCAGTACTTC. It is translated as CASSDRDGTNIQYF.

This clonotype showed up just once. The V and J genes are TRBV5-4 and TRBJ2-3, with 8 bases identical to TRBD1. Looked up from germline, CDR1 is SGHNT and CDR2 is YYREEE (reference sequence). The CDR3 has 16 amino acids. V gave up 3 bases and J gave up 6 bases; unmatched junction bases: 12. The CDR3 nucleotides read TGTGCCAGCAGCTCGGGACAGGTTCTTACACTGGATACGCAGTATTTT. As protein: CASSSGQVLTLDTQYF.

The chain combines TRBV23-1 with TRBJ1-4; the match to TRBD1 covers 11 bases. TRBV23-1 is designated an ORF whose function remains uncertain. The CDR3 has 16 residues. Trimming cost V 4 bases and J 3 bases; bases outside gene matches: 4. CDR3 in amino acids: CASSPGTGGSNEKLFF. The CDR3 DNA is TGCGCCAGCAGTCCTGGGACAGGGGGATCTAATGAAAAACTGTTTTTT.

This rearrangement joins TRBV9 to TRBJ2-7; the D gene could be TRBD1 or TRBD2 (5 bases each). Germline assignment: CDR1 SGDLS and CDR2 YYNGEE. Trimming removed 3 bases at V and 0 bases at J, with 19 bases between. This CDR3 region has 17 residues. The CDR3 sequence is CASSGGIWGRSSYEQYF. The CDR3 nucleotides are TGTGCCAGCAGCGGGGGAATATGGGGACGGAGCTCCTACGAGCAGTACTTC.

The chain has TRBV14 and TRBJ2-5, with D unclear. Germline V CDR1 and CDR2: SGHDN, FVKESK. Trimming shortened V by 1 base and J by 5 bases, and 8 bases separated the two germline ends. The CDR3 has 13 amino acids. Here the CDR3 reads CASSQVYGETQYF. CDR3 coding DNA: TGTGCCAGCAGCCAAGTTTACGGGGAGACCCAGTACTTC.

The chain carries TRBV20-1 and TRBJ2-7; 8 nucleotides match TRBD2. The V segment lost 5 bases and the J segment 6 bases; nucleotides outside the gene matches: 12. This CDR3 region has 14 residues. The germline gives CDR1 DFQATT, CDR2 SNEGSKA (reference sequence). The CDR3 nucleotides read TGCAGTGCTGCCCGAGTAGCGGGATGGGGCGAGCAGTACTTC. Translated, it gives CSAARVAGWGEQYF.

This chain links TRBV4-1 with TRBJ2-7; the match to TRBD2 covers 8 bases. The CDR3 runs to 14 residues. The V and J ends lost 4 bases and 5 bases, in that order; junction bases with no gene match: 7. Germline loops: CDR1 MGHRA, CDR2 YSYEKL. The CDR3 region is CASSPGTRGDEQYF. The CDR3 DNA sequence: TGCGCCAGCAGCCCCGGGACTAGGGGGGACGAGCAGTACTTC.

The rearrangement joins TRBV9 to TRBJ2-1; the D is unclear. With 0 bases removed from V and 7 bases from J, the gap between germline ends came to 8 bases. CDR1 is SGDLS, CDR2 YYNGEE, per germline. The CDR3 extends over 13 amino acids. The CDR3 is CASSVGLRNEQFF. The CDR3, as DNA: TGTGCCAGCAGCGTAGGTCTCCGAAATGAGCAGTTCTTC.

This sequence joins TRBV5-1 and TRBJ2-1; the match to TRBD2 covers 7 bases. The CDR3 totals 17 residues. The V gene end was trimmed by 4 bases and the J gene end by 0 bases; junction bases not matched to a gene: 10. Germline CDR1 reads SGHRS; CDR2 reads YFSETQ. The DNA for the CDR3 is TGCGCCAGCAGCCCCACCAGCGGGACCTTCTCCTACAATGAGCAGTTCTTC. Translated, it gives CASSPTSGTFSYNEQFF.

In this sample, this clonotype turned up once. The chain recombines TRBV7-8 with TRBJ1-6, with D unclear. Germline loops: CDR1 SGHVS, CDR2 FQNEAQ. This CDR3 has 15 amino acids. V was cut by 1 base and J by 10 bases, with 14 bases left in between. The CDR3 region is CASSLVPEIGSPLHF. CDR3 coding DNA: TGTGCCAGCAGCTTAGTACCGGAAATAGGCTCACCCCTCCACTTT.